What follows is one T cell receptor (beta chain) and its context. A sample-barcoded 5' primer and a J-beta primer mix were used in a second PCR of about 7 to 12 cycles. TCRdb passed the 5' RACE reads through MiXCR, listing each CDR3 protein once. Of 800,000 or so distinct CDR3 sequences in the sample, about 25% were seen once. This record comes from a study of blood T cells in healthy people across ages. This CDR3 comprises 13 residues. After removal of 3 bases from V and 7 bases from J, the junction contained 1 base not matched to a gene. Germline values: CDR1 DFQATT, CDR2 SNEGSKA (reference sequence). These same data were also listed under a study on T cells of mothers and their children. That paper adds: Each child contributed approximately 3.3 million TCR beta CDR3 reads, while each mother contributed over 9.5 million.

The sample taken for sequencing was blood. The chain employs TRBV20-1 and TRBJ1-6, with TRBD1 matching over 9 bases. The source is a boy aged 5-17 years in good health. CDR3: CSARGQGNSPLHF. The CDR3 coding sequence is TGCAGTGCTAGGGGACAGGGAAATTCACCCCTCCACTTT.